The source of this T cell receptor beta chain is a study of T cell responses to AZD1222 COVID-19 vaccine. Whole-study findings and limits: There were repertoire samples only from the period after the peak T cell response. Females made up more of the donors, who were largely white British, and clonal diversity may have come out too low. Spike-specific TCR repertoires showed rising breadth and depth after two AZD1222 doses.

The J segment lost 5 bases and the V segment lost 3 bases, leaving 4 bases of the junction unmatched. This CDR3 has 14 residues. Germline V gives CDR1 SGHTA, CDR2 FQGTGA. In regard to this clone: Its antigen is not identified.

Sequencing was performed with immunoSEQ multiplex PCR; in TCRdb, only in-frame clones are kept and a portion is missing. The data contain about 140,000 clones, 92% of them singletons. Sequencing used peripheral blood, obtained 28 days after the second AZD1222 dose. The rearrangement joins TRBV7-3 to TRBJ2-3; 8 bases match TRBD2. The sequence was obtained from an adult who received the AZD1222 COVID-19 vaccine. CDR3 sequence (DNA): TGTGCCAGCAGCTTTAGCGGGGCAGGAGATACGCAGTATTTT. Residues: CASSFSGAGDTQYF.